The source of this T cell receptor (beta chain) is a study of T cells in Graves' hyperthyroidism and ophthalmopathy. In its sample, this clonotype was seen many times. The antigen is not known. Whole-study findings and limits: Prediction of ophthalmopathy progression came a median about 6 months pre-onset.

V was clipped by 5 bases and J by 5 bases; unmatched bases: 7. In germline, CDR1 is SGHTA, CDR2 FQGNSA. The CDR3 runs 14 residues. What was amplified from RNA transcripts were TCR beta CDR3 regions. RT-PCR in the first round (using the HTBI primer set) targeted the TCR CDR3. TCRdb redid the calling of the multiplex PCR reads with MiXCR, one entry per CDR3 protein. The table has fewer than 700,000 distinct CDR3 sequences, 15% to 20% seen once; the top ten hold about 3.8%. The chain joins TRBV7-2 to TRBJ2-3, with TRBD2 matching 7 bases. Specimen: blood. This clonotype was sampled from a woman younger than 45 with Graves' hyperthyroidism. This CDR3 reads CASSISSGVDTQYF. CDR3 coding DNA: TGTGCCAGCAGCATTTCTAGCGGAGTAGATACGCAGTATTTT.